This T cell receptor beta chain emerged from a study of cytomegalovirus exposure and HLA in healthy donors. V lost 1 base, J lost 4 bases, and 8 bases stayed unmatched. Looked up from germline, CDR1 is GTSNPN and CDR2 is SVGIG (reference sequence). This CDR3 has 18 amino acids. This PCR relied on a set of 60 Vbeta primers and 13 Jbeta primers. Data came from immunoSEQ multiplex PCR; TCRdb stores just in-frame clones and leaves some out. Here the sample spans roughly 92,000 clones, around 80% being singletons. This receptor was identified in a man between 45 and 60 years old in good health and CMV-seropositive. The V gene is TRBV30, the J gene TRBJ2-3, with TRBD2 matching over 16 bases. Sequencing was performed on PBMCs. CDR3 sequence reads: CAWSAGTSGRGVADTQYF. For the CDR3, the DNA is TGTGCCTGGAGTGCCGGGACTAGCGGGAGGGGGGTCGCAGATACGCAGTATTTT.